The present TCR beta chain was sequenced within a study of early T cells in non-severe SARS-CoV-2 infection (dated by TCRdb to 2020 to 2022). Background on the whole study: Because TCR sequencing was done on bulk RNA from unsorted whole blood, the alpha and beta chains could not be paired.

This was a case-control study nested in a cohort of healthcare workers in London, UK, who had nasopharyngeal swab PCR tests and blood samples taken every week. Healthcare workers were enrolled in the week of the UK lockdown, from 23 to 31 March 2020, and were followed every week for up to about 16 weeks. The library was prepared using 5' RACE. Instrument used: NextSeq 500. Unique molecular identifiers were attached to individual cDNA molecules in the TCR library protocol so that sequencing error and PCR bias could be corrected. Both TCR alpha and beta chains were sequenced, and tight co-correlation was observed between alpha and beta sequence abundances in each sample. From the authors' description of their analysis: Decombinator V4 was used to annotate the V gene, J gene and CDR3 of the TCR sequences. Expanded TCRs were defined as changing significantly between any two time points under a Poisson model with p below 0.0001. TCR abundances were normalised to the total number of TCRs sequenced per sample and were expressed as counts per million. MAIT TCRs were defined by TRAV1-2 paired with TRAJ12, TRAJ20 or TRAJ33, and iNKT TCRs by TRAV10 paired with TRAJ18. VDJdb, accessed on 1 November 2021, was searched for TCRs annotated for CMV, EBV and SARS-CoV-2, and TCRs annotated for more than one antigen were excluded. TCRdb cleaned the public reads at Q25 with fastp, built clones with MiXCR and kept in-frame beta chains. Each CDR3 protein appears once, grouped with its most common genes and DNA. TCRdb's processing, not the study's, gives the V and J calls here. This sample lists under 85,000 distinct CDR3 sequences; 9.5% to 13% were detected once. Over 2% of the sample rests with the top ten.

Trimming at the junction amounts to 1 base on V and 10 bases on J, and the germline ends lie 15 bases apart. Via the germline V gene (reference sequence), CDR1 is SEHNR and CDR2 FQNEAQ. There are 14 amino acids in the CDR3, from cysteine to phenylalanine inclusive. The only DNA kept is the CDR3, 42 bases in frame from the first base. The paper as a whole reports these results and caveats: VDJdb matching was skewed toward anti-spike CD8 responses, so virus-specific expansions were likely underestimated and private and CD4 specificities were missed.

This clonotype was seen at least ten times. This receptor's antigen is unknown. Base-call qualities are not available, and no considerably larger clone is one nucleotide away. The rearranged segments are TRBV7-9 and TRBJ2-3; no confident D gene assignment can be made. The sequence derives from an adult who was a healthcare worker with PCR-confirmed SARS-CoV-2 infection or an uninfected control (not recorded which). The sequencing sample was made of whole blood. Read as DNA, the sequence is TGTGCCAGCAGCTTAGGACCAAAGAATGATCCGCAGTATTTT. Its coded protein is CASSLGPKNDPQYF.